This T cell receptor (beta chain) emerged from a study of vaccination and CD4 T cells after COVID-19. Across the whole study: Convalescent donors totaled six males and four females, including two who were Hispanic.

Treatment specified: roughly 10-day PBMC culture with coronavirus spike peptide pools or control peptides (ViraFEST assay). Wells contained roughly 1.9 million PBMCs each, and these were cultured with roughly 10 IU/ml IL-2 and roughly 9.5 ug/ml peptide pools. Study results and limitations: The study found median SARS-CoV-2-reactive clonotypes rising from about 20 to 38, not significantly. Only after vaccination were a median 86.3% of convalescents' reactive clones seen.

An Oncomine TCR Beta short-read assay was used to sequence the DNA from cultured CD4+ T cells. TCRdb called the PCR reads again in MiXCR, with one record for every CDR3 protein. Of over 10,000 distinct CDR3 sequences listed, around three fifths are singletons. The CDR3 consists of 15 residues. V lost 4 bases and J lost 2, with 14 bases in between. Germline-derived CDR1 and CDR2 are SGHRS and YFSETQ. Comment on this clonotype: What it binds is not known.

The sample was CD4+ T cells from blood, cultured in vitro. This chain links TRBV5-1 with TRBJ2-3; tentatively, D is TRBD1 (6 bases). This TCR was sampled from a human donor who had recovered from COVID-19. The CDR3 bases are TGCGCCAGCAGCGCGGATGGACAGCCCACAGATACGCAGTATTTT. Its translation is CASSADGQPTDTQYF.